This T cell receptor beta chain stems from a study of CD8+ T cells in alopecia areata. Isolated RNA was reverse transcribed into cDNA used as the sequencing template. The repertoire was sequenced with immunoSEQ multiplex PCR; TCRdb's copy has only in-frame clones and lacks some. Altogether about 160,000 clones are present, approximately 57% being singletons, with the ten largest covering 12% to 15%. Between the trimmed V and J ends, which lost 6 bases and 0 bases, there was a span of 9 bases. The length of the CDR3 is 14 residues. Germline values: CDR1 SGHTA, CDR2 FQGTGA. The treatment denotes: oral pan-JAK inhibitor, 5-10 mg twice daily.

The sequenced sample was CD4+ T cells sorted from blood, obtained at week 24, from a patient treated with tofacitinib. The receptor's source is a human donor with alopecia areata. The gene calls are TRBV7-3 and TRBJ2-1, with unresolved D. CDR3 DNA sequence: TGTGCCAGCAGTCCTGGTAACTCCTACAATGAGCAGTTCTTC. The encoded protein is CASSPGNSYNEQFF. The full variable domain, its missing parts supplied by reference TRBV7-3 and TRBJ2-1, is GAGVSQTPSNKVTEKGKYVELRCDPISGHTALYWYRQSLGQGPEFLIYFQGTGAADDSGLPNDRFFAVRPEGSVSTLKIQRTERGDSAVYLCASSPGNSYNEQFFGPGTRLTVL.